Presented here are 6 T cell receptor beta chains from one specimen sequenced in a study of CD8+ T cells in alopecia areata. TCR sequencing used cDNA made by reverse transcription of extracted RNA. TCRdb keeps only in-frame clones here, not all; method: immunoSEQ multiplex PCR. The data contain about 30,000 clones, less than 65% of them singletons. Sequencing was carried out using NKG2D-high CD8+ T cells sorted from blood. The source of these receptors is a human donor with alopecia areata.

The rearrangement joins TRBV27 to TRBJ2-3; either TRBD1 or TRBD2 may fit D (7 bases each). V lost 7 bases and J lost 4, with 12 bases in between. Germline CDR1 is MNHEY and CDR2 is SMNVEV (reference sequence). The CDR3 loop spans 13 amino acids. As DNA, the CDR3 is TGTGCCAGCAACAGGGGAGGGGCAGATACGCAGTATTTT. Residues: CASNRGGADTQYF.

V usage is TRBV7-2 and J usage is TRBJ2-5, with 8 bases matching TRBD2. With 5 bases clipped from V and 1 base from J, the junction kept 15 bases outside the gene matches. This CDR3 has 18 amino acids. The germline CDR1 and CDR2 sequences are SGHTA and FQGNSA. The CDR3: CASSPWISGAPFQETQYF. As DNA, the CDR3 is TGTGCCAGCAGCCCTTGGATTAGCGGGGCCCCGTTCCAAGAGACCCAGTACTTC.

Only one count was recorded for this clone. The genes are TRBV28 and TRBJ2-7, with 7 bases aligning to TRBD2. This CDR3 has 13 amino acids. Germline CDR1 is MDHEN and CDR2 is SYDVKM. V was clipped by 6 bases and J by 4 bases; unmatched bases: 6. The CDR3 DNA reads TGTGCCAGCAGGGTACGGGGAGGGTACGAGCAGTACTTC. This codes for CASRVRGGYEQYF.

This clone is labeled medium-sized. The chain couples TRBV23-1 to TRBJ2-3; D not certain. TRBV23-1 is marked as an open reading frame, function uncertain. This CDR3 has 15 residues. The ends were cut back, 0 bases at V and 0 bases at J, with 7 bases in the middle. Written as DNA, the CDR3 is TGCGCCAGCAGTCAATCGCTGGTGAGCACAGATACGCAGTATTTT. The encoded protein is CASSQSLVSTDTQYF.

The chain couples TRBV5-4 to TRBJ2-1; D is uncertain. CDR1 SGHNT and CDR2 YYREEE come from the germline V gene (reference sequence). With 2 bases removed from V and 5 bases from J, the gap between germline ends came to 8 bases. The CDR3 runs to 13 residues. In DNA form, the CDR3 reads TGTGCCAGCAGCTTTTTCCAGAACAATGAGCAGTTCTTC. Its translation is CASSFFQNNEQFF. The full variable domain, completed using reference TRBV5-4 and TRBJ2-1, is ETGVTQSPTHLIKTRGQQVTLRCSSQSGHNTVSWYQQALGQGPQFIFQYYREEENGRGNFPPRFSGLQFPNYSSELNVNALELDDSALYLCASSFFQNNEQFFGPGTRLTVL.

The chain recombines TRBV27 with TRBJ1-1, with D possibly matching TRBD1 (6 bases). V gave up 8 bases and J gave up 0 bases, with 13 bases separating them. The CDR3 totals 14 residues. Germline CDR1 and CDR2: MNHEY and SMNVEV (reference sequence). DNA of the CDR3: TGTGCCAGCGGACCGGGACACATGAACACTGAAGCTTTCTTT. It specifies CASGPGHMNTEAFF.